This T cell receptor (beta chain) came from a study of blood T cell repertoires in COVID-19. This CDR3 has 15 residues. V lost 3 bases and J 2 bases, leaving 11 bases between the germline ends. Germline assignment: CDR1 SGHDN and CDR2 FVKESK. The table came from immunoSEQ multiplex PCR; TCRdb's copy has only in-frame clones and leaves some out. The repertoire holds approximately 100,000 clones, with approximately 84% as singletons. The V call is TRBV14, the J call TRBJ1-3, with D possibly TRBD1 on 6 matching bases. The TCR comes from a woman aged 55-70 years with acute or convalescent COVID-19. Sequences were obtained from peripheral blood. In DNA form, the CDR3 reads TGTGCCAGCAGCCAGAACTACAGGGCTGGAAACACCATATATTTT. Protein sequence: CASSQNYRAGNTIYF.